These 15 T cell receptor beta chains were sequenced from one sample in a study of blood T cell repertoires in COVID-19. Sequenced by immunoSEQ multiplex PCR; TCRdb stores in-frame clones only, minus some. The sample has over 250,000 clones, around 87% seen once. Source material: PBMCs or T cells enriched from blood (not recorded which). The receptors shown here come from a woman between 18 and 29 years old who had recovered from COVID-19.

The V call is TRBV19, the J call TRBJ1-3; 9 nucleotides match TRBD1. CDR3 size: 17 residues. Trimming took 4 bases from V and 5 from J; bases not matched to a gene: 12. CDR1 is LNHDA and CDR2 is SQIVND in the germline V gene (reference sequence). The CDR3 DNA reads TGTGCCAGTAGTACCGGATTCACAGGGGGCTCGAGAAACACCATATATTTT. It is translated as CASSTGFTGGSRNTIYF.

This chain links TRBV7-2 with TRBJ1-5; D ambiguous. Germline CDR1 and CDR2: SGHTA and FQGNSA. This CDR3 contains 14 residues. V gave up 1 base and J gave up 6 bases, with 10 bases separating them. In nucleotides, the CDR3 is TGTGCCAGCAGCTTAGGAGGATTCGGTCAGCCCCAGCATTTT. It yields the protein CASSLGGFGQPQHF.

The chain employs TRBV10-2 and TRBJ1-1; D call uncertain. Germline values: CDR1 WSHSY, CDR2 SAAADI. This CDR3 is built from 11 residues. V dropped 2 bases and J dropped 7 bases, with 5 bases sitting between them. The CDR3 DNA is TGCGCCAGCAGTGAGGGCTTTGAAGCTTTCTTT. Translated, it gives CASSEGFEAFF.

This clone turned up a few times. This sequence joins TRBV10-1 and TRBJ2-7, with 9 bases that match TRBD1. The CDR3 runs to 15 residues. The ends lost 3 bases at V and 4 bases at J; junction bases unmatched: 7. Germline V lookup: CDR1 WNHNN, CDR2 SYGVQD (reference sequence). Here the CDR3 DNA reads TGCGCCAGCAGTGAACAACCGGGACAGGGATACGAGCAGTACTTC. Amino acids: CASSEQPGQGYEQYF.

Comment on this clone: A read error may produce the germline difference seen at one junction end. The chain joins TRBV10-1 to TRBJ2-7; TRBD2 aligns across 7 bases. Germline V gene sequence: CDR1 WNHNN, CDR2 SYGVQD (reference sequence). The CDR3 sequence is 11 residues long. The CDR3 nucleotides read TGCGCCAGCAGTGAGTCTCGCGGGGGATCCTTC. Amino acids: CASSESRGGSF.

As to this clone: The sample has other DNA sequences that encode this CDR3 too. This chain joins TRBV5-4 and TRBJ1-2, with D tentatively TRBD1 (5 bases). Per germline, CDR1 SGHNT and CDR2 YYREEE (reference sequence). The CDR3 runs 14 residues. Trimming shortened V by 4 bases and J by 0 bases, and 10 bases separated the two germline ends. CDR3 residues: CASSRDSANYGYTF. The DNA of the CDR3 is TGTGCCAGCAGCCGAGACAGCGCTAACTATGGCTACACCTTC.

The CDR3 DNA reads TGTGCCAGCAGTGCTAGCGGGGGGTTGAGCACAGATACGCAGTATTTT. This sequence encodes CASSASGGLSTDTQYF. The V and J genes are TRBV6-4 and TRBJ2-3; 11 positions agree with TRBD2. The CDR3 length is 16 residues. V lost 4 bases, J lost 0 bases, and 3 bases stayed unmatched. The germline V gene encodes CDR1 MRHNA and CDR2 SNTAGT.

The chain joins TRBV19 to TRBJ2-3; the D gene is possibly TRBD2 (5 bases). The germline V and J ends were trimmed by 8 bases and 2 bases, with 11 bases remaining between them. There are 13 residues in the CDR3. The germline gives CDR1 LNHDA, CDR2 SQIVND (reference sequence). CDR3 nucleotides: TGTGCCAGTTCGCCGGGAAACACAGATACGCAGTATTTT. This codes for CASSPGNTDTQYF.

This clone has just one count. This rearrangement joins TRBV7-3 to TRBJ2-7; 7 nucleotides line up with TRBD2. The CDR3 spans 17 residues. With 7 bases clipped from V and 0 bases from J, the junction kept 15 bases outside the gene matches. CDR1 and CDR2 from the germline V gene are SGHTA and FQGTGA. The CDR3 loop is CASTLGEGKQSSYEQYF. Here the CDR3 DNA reads TGTGCCAGCACCCTTGGGGAGGGGAAGCAGAGCTCCTACGAGCAGTACTTC.

This clone was observed once. The chain employs TRBV9 and TRBJ2-1, with 9 bases matching TRBD2. Trimming at V came to 0 bases and at J to 7 bases, leaving 5 bases not matched to a gene. The CDR3 loop spans 15 amino acids. CDR1 is SGDLS and CDR2 is YYNGEE in the germline V gene. The CDR3: CASSVGASGANEQFF. CDR3 nucleotides: TGTGCCAGCAGCGTAGGGGCTAGCGGGGCAAATGAGCAGTTCTTC.

CDR3 bases: TGCGCCAGCAGCCAAGATCTGACGGGGTTGGATGAAAAACTGTTTTTT. It specifies CASSQDLTGLDEKLFF. The rearrangement joins TRBV4-1 to TRBJ1-4; D unclear. The germline CDR1 and CDR2 sequences are MGHRA and YSYEKL. V was clipped by 0 bases and J by 6 bases, with 14 bases between them. This CDR3 contains 16 residues.

On this clone itself: Because the CDR3 is missing its conserved closing phenylalanine or tryptophan, this is likely a read error. No DNA is shown, since the ends of the CDR3 on it are uncertain; the CDR3 is the one TCRdb lists. The CDR3 loop is CASKEPHRDRAVR. This chain connects TRBV28 to TRBJ1-6; the D call of TRBD1 is as the table states it, not checked on the DNA. Germline V gene lookup returns CDR1 MDHEN and CDR2 SYDVKM. The CDR3 is 13 amino acids long, termini counted.

The chain recombines TRBV27 with TRBJ1-2; D possibly corresponds to TRBD1 (5 bases). The CDR3 totals 17 residues. The ends were cut back, 5 bases at V and 2 bases at J, with 21 bases in the middle. Germline CDR1 is MNHEY and CDR2 is SMNVEV (reference sequence). CDR3 nucleotides: TGTGCCAGCAGTCTAACCATCTTTCAGGGATTAAACTATGGCTACACCTTC. This encodes CASSLTIFQGLNYGYTF.

The rearrangement uses TRBV3-1 (or the pseudogene TRBV3-2) and TRBJ2-1; weak D call: TRBD1 (6 bases). The V gene's germline CDR1 is LGHDT and CDR2 YNNKEL (reference sequence). The CDR3 extends over 14 amino acids. Between the trimmed V and J ends, which lost 6 bases and 4 bases, there was a span of 13 bases. The CDR3 coding sequence is TGTGCCAGCAGTCGGGACACCTTATACAATGAGCAGTTCTTC. Residues: CASSRDTLYNEQFF.

In this sample, this clone turned up a few times. This sequence joins TRBV30 and TRBJ1-1; TRBD1 might be the D (6 bases). Germline values: CDR1 GTSNPN, CDR2 SVGIG (reference sequence). The CDR3 extends over 12 amino acids. V lost 3 bases to trimming and J lost 7 bases, with 12 bases between them. As DNA, the CDR3 is TGTGCCTGGAGGGCCGGGACAAGTGAAGCTTTCTTT. Translation: CAWRAGTSEAFF.